Reported below is one T cell receptor beta chain. There is no known antigen for this receptor. Per-nucleotide qualities are absent, and no much larger clonotype sits a single base away. The receptor library was made with RACE. Sequencing was performed on a NextSeq 500. During library preparation, unique molecular identifiers were attached to individual cDNA molecules so that TCRs could be counted quantitatively and reproducibly. From each blood RNA sample, both TCR alpha and TCR beta chains were sequenced. The study's processing was this. Samples had a median of roughly 91,000 TCRs, with a range from 23,224 to 690,600. The Decombinator software suite was used to annotate the V, J and CDR3 of the TCR reads. For the PS versus PT1 abundance plots, all samples were subsampled to the same number of TCRs (28,000). TCRs were defined as expanded if absent before sensitization and observed at least eight times at the 2-week time point. TCRdb trimmed public reads at Q25 via fastp, called clones via MiXCR and kept in-frame beta chains. Each entry is one CDR3 protein sequence, shown with its most common DNA and genes. None of the V and J calls come from the authors' own analysis; TCRdb made them. This sample is represented by more than 250,000 distinct CDR3 sequences; around 7.3% of them were singletons. The ten largest make up approximately 1.2% of the sample.

This sample's time point label indicates: pre-sensitization, week 0. The intended sense of this specimen's treatment or condition label: therapeutic diphenylcyclopropenone sensitization with weekly scalp DPC. At every patch-test visit, the blood draw took place before the patch test was put on. Patients were eligible if aged 18 to 70, diagnosed with alopecia and judged suitable for DPC therapy, and pregnant patients were excluded. Total RNA was extracted from unfractionated whole blood collected in Tempus Blood RNA tubes. This sample was included in a study of human T cells and chemical hapten exposure (dated by TCRdb to about 2021). At the level of the whole study: For sensitization, 2% DPC in acetone was applied to a 2 cm by 2 cm area of upper inner arm skin. Throughout the approximately 25-week study period, patients were also given weekly therapeutic DPC doses on the scalp. Patch testing was done on the upper back using Finn chambers containing 0.01% DPC, and results were scored after 6 days according to International Contact Dermatitis Research Group standards. The patient cohort, mostly female, included alopecia areata with under or over 50% scalp involvement, alopecia totalis and alopecia universalis. The libraries were sequenced as a pool, and the TCR yield per sample differed mostly because of small variations in library volumes within the pool. Peripheral blood TCR repertoire changes were tracked in vivo in alopecia patients during primary and secondary sensitization to the hapten diphenylcyclopropenone (DPC). Blood samples were taken from patients before sensitization (week 0) and at 2, 6 and about 24 weeks after DPC sensitization. Twenty-nine alopecia patients gave blood for TCR sequencing at one to four time points (pre-sensitization, 2, 6 and 24 weeks).

On the study overall, not on this receptor specifically: Significantly more large CDR3 similarity clusters were formed by expanded TCRs than by pre-sensitization or healthy control sets, consistent with antigen-driven responses. The number of PT1 expanded TCRs positively correlated with patch test score, significant at thresholds 8, 16 and 32 but not 4. Repeated subsampling changed both the strength of the expansion versus patch-test correlation and the threshold at which that correlation became significant. DPC sensitization did not change how many TCRs were above 1 in 1000 frequency, and no evidence was found of alterations in global repertoire structure. All patients had alopecia, a presumed autoimmune disease, so their immune response might differ from that of healthy individuals.

The V and J ends are trimmed by 5 bases and 2 bases, leaving 18 bases between them. Per the germline V gene, SGHNT is the CDR1 and YENEEA is the CDR2. CDR3 length: 16 amino acids, cysteine to phenylalanine. Kept here is only the CDR3 DNA, which spans 48 bases and is read in frame from base 1. The sequence joins TRBV11-3 to TRBJ2-5, with TRBD1 as a weak D call on 6 bases. The clonotype originates from a man aged 18 to 30 with alopecia areata. Some clones in this sample may be carry-over from other donors' samples. The specimen was whole blood, collected in connection with sensitization to the hapten diphenylcyclopropenone (DPC). In nucleotides, the sequence is TGTGCCAGCAGCGTAGGGACACCGGGACCGCAAGAGACCCAGTACTTC. Protein translation: CASSVGTPGPQETQYF.